These 20 T cell receptor beta chains were sequenced from one sample in a study of blood T cells in healthy people across ages. A J-beta primer mix and a sample-barcoded 5' primer were used in a second PCR of roughly 6 to 11 cycles. In TCRdb, the 5' RACE reads were re-called with MiXCR into one record per CDR3 protein. The table shows about 800,000 distinct CDR3 sequences, with 20% to 30% occurring only once. The sample was also linked to a second study, of T cells of mothers and their children.

The sequenced sample consisted of blood. Receptors originate from a boy aged 5-17 years in good health.

This clonotype was observed a few times. This chain connects TRBV5-1 to TRBJ2-3, with 9 bases aligning to TRBD1. Germline-derived CDR1 and CDR2 are SGHRS and YFSETQ. With V trimmed by 5 bases and J by 2 bases, 6 bases remained unmatched. The CDR3 is made up of 15 amino acids. The CDR3 loop is CASRVGQGPTDTQYF. The CDR3 DNA sequence: TGCGCCAGCAGGGTCGGACAGGGGCCCACAGATACGCAGTATTTT.

The chain is built from TRBV3-1 and TRBJ2-3; 7 bases agree with TRBD2. CDR1 and CDR2 from the germline V gene are LGHDT and YNNKEL (reference sequence). The CDR3 has 15 amino acids. The V gene end was trimmed by 1 base and the J gene end by 9 bases; junction bases not matched to a gene: 10. The CDR3 here is CASSQGEGTSPTQYF. DNA for the CDR3: TGTGCCAGCAGCCAAGGGGAGGGGACGTCTCCCACGCAGTATTTT.

This clonotype was detected many times. The V and J genes are TRBV27 and TRBJ2-3; the D is unclear. Trimming cost V 4 bases and J 6 bases, with 11 bases left between them. CDR3 size: 13 residues. The germline gives CDR1 MNHEY, CDR2 SMNVEV (reference sequence). The CDR3 region is CASSSQDADTQYF. In DNA, the CDR3 is TGTGCCAGCAGTTCCCAAGATGCGGATACGCAGTATTTT.

This clonotype was observed a few times. The rearrangement links TRBV24-1 to TRBJ2-1, with 8 bases that match TRBD2. Looked up from germline, CDR1 is KGHDR and CDR2 is SFDVKD. The CDR3 extends over 16 amino acids. The V segment lost 3 bases and the J segment 5 bases; nucleotides outside the gene matches: 8. In DNA form, the CDR3 reads TGTGCCACCAGTGATCCGGGACTAGGTGATGACAATGAGCAGTTCTTC. It codes for CATSDPGLGDDNEQFF.

This clonotype was seen repeatedly, ten times or more. The rearrangement uses TRBV4-1 and TRBJ2-5, with 11 positions matching TRBD1. The CDR3 runs 15 residues. Germline V gives CDR1 MGHRA, CDR2 YSYEKL. The junction had 6 bases not matched to a gene; V was cut back by 4 bases and J by 5 bases. Here the CDR3 DNA reads TGCGCCAGCAGCCGAGGACAGGGGGCTGGGGAGACCCAGTACTTC. Residues: CASSRGQGAGETQYF.

This clonotype was picked up a small number of times. The rearrangement uses TRBV28 and TRBJ2-5; 11 nucleotides match TRBD2. Matching the DNA end better, TRBJ2-7 makes the J call doubtful. The CDR3 is made up of 16 amino acids. In germline, CDR1 is MDHEN, CDR2 SYDVKM. CDR3 loop: CASSFTLAGETNEQYF. The CDR3 DNA follows: TGTGCCAGCAGTTTTACACTAGCGGGAGAGACGAACGAGCAGTACTTC.

This clonotype was found a few times. V is TRBV29-1 and J is TRBJ2-7; TRBD1 is a possible D gene (6 bases). V lost 7 bases and J 2 bases, leaving 9 bases between the germline ends. This CDR3 has 11 amino acids. Germline lookup yields CDR1 SQVTM and CDR2 ANQGSEA. In DNA, the CDR3 is TGCAGCGCGGGGACAACCTACGAGCAGTACTTC. Its translation is CSAGTTYEQYF.

V is TRBV15 and J is TRBJ1-5; D is ambiguous. Trimming left V 0 bases short and J 3 bases short, with 6 bases between. The germline V gene encodes CDR1 LNHNV and CDR2 YYDKDF (reference sequence). This CDR3 has 14 amino acids. In nucleotides, the CDR3 is TGTGCCACCAGCAGAGATAGGGACAATCAGCCCCAGCATTTT. Its translation is CATSRDRDNQPQHF.

This chain links TRBV20-1 with TRBJ1-2; D uncertain. V dropped 0 bases and J dropped 6 bases, with 11 bases sitting between them. CDR1 DFQATT and CDR2 SNEGSKA come from the germline V gene (reference sequence). The CDR3 loop spans 13 amino acids. CDR3 nucleotide sequence: TGCAGTGCTAGAGAGGGCACTAGTCATGGCTACACCTTC. Translation gives CSAREGTSHGYTF.

Comment on this clonotype: Germline and junction disagree at one end, which may indicate a read error. This chain links TRBV20-1 with TRBJ1-4, with a tentative D call TRBD1 (6 bases). CDR3 length: 16 amino acids. CDR1 is DFQATT and CDR2 is SNEGSKA in the germline V gene (reference sequence). The CDR3 loop is CNAREWTGALNEKLFF. The CDR3 DNA is TGCAATGCTAGAGAATGGACGGGGGCCCTTAATGAAAAACTGTTTTTT.

This clonotype occurred a few times. The gene calls are TRBV24-1 and TRBJ2-3; D remains unclear. V was trimmed by 3 bases and J by 6 bases, leaving 15 bases between them. The germline gives CDR1 KGHDR, CDR2 SFDVKD. This CDR3 is 15 amino acids long. CDR3 in amino acids: CATSDPSYHGDTQYF. DNA of the CDR3: TGTGCCACCAGTGATCCTTCTTACCATGGGGATACGCAGTATTTT.

CDR3 DNA sequence: TGTGCCAGCAGCTTAGGCCTAGTAAGGGATGAAAAACTGTTTTTT. Its translation is CASSLGLVRDEKLFF. V usage is TRBV7-8 and J usage is TRBJ1-4; D not certain. Trimming stripped 1 base from V and 6 bases from J, with 12 bases between. Looked up from germline, CDR1 is SGHVS and CDR2 is FQNEAQ. The CDR3 is 15 amino acids.

The chain joins TRBV20-1 to TRBJ2-1, with 7 bases fitting TRBD2. CDR1 is DFQATT, CDR2 SNEGSKA, per germline (reference sequence). V lost 3 bases to trimming and J lost 5 bases; unmatched junction nucleotides: 7. The CDR3 length is 14 residues. The CDR3 is CSARTSLAHNEQFF. CDR3 nucleotides: TGCAGTGCTAGGACTAGCCTAGCCCACAATGAGCAGTTCTTC.

The V and J genes are TRBV20-1 and TRBJ2-7; 8 bases map to TRBD2. This CDR3 region has 14 residues. Germline V gene sequence: CDR1 DFQATT, CDR2 SNEGSKA (reference sequence). Unmatched junction bases numbered 7, after V lost 4 bases and J lost 2 bases. CDR3 in DNA: TGCAGTGCTAAAAGTAGCGGGACCCCCTACGAGCAGTACTTC. Amino acid sequence: CSAKSSGTPYEQYF.

This clonotype was detected a few times. The chain employs TRBV10-3 and TRBJ2-1, with 8 bases matching TRBD2. With 4 bases clipped from V and 5 bases from J, the junction kept 7 bases outside the gene matches. The CDR3 has 15 residues. Germline values: CDR1 ENHRY, CDR2 SYGVKD. CDR3 nucleotide sequence: TGTGCCATCAGTGTTTCAGCGGGAGCTAACAATGAGCAGTTCTTC. Protein product: CAISVSAGANNEQFF.

The chain is built from TRBV4-3 and TRBJ2-2, with D hard to call. Germline V lookup: CDR1 LGHNA, CDR2 YSLEER. The CDR3 loop spans 16 amino acids. V lost 0 bases and J lost 2, with 10 bases in between. The chain's CDR3 is CASSQEGVLNTGELFF. The CDR3 DNA follows: TGCGCCAGCAGCCAAGAGGGCGTACTTAACACCGGGGAGCTGTTTTTT.

The J gene is TRBJ2-3, the V gene TRBV11-2, with D possibly TRBD2 on 6 matching bases. The germline V gene encodes CDR1 SGHAT and CDR2 FQNNGV. The CDR3 loop spans 16 amino acids. V lost 3 bases and J 6 bases, leaving 19 bases between the germline ends. As DNA, the CDR3 is TGTGCCAGCAGCTTGACGGCCACGGGACTTGGGGATACGCAGTATTTT. Residues: CASSLTATGLGDTQYF.

The genes are TRBV19 and TRBJ1-1; the D gene is possibly TRBD1 (5 bases). The germline V gene encodes CDR1 LNHDA and CDR2 SQIVND (reference sequence). V was clipped by 8 bases and J by 7 bases, with 26 bases between them. This CDR3 is 16 amino acids long. The CDR3 protein is CASPPGSGATWGEAFF. For the CDR3, the DNA is TGTGCCAGTCCGCCCGGGAGTGGGGCGACCTGGGGTGAAGCTTTCTTT.

This clonotype was picked up a small number of times. The V gene is TRBV29-1, the J gene TRBJ1-3, with D uncertain. Germline V gene sequence: CDR1 SQVTM, CDR2 ANQGSEA. Trimming left V 0 bases short and J 0 bases short, with 9 bases between. This CDR3 contains 15 residues. The CDR3 DNA reads TGCAGCGTTGAAGACGGACGCCGCTCTGGAAACACCATATATTTT. Translating gives CSVEDGRRSGNTIYF.

On this clonotype itself: One end of the junction is discordant with germline, which a read error may explain. The CDR3 coding sequence is TGTGCCAGCAGCCAGATCCTAGCGGGGGGTCCGGGGTTCTTC. Protein product: CASSQILAGGPGFF. The chain recombines TRBV3-1 with TRBJ2-5; 11 bases line up with TRBD2. The CDR3 has 14 residues. Germline V gene sequence: CDR1 LGHDT, CDR2 YNNKEL (reference sequence).